This T cell receptor (beta chain) was found in a study of shared clonotypes between healthy human individuals. Germline CDR1 SGHTS, CDR2 YDEGEE. CDR3 size: 13 residues. V gave up 1 base and J gave up 4 bases, with 8 bases separating them. Assay runs were performed at deep level. Libraries were prepared by immunoSEQ multiplex PCR; TCRdb keeps only in-frame clonotypes and omits some of them. The repertoire has about 1 million clones, around 76% of them found once; the top ten carry roughly 1.4%. The sample was memory CD4+ T cells sorted from blood. Documented subset: CD45RA-negative fraction. This TCR was sampled from a man aged 18 to 29 in good health. This chain uses TRBV5-8 with TRBJ2-5; D remains ambiguous. In nucleotides, the CDR3 is TGTGCCAGCAGCTTGCAAACTGGAGAGACCCAGTACTTC. It translates to CASSLQTGETQYF.